This entry concerns a single T cell receptor (beta chain). Which antigen it targets is not known. There are no base qualities to consult, and no much larger clone falls within one base. TCRbeta CDR3 regions were amplified from genomic DNA using the immunoSEQ Assay, a bias-controlled multiplex PCR. The paper's data handling went like this. Nucleated cell counts per sample were estimated from amplification of reference gene primers within the assay. To quantify the absolute abundance of each unique TCRbeta CDR3 rearrangement, sequence reads were collapsed and filtered. For each sample, productive Simpson clonality was calculated as the square root of Simpson's diversity index over productive rearrangements. The source is immuneACCESS, and TCRdb retained only in-frame sequences with V and J called. Part of the clones is not carried over; for the studies checked, unresolved V genes explain less than half of this, and the remainder is unexplained. For V, J and clone size, that table is used; D and trimming come from the DNA. A total of about 160,000 clones appear in this sample, 70% to 90% of them only once. About 3.9% of the sample rests with the top ten.

From its cysteine to its phenylalanine, the CDR3 spans 15 amino acids. The only DNA kept is the CDR3, 45 bases in frame from the first base. Here V drops 3 bases and J drops 8 bases, and the junction holds 6 bases not matched to any gene. CDR1 SGHNT and CDR2 YYREEE are derived from the germline V gene (reference sequence). This sample was taken from a study of blood T cell repertoires in COVID-19 (TCRdb year 2020). Study-wide context: Samples covering the acute and convalescent phases of COVID-19 were provided by collaborators in the United States, Italy and Spain. The prospective study material was composed of cDNA or gDNA derived from T cells, B-cell-depleted T cells, or PBMCs. Subjects who had been exposed to COVID-19, were actively infected with it, or had recovered from it provided the deeply sampled blood TCRbeta repertoires that made up the dataset. The repertoires were released in a freely available public database intended as a resource for research on the immune response to SARS-CoV-2. Samples were obtained from the ongoing ImmuneRACE study (first 160 participants) and from over 1,000 subjects provided by 6 global collaborators. A de-identified subject ID, COVID-19 status, age in years and sex were almost always included in the sample metadata. Where available, HLA class I and class II types were taken from metadata supplied by the sample provider and were not determined by assay-based typing.

The full study reports these points: How much clinical and demographic metadata was included differed by source and by participant, and the metadata was provided uncurated.

Whole blood was collected in K2EDTA tubes by collaborating institutions according to the institutions' own protocols. For TCRbeta analysis, collaborators shipped samples as frozen whole blood, isolated PBMCs, or DNA extracted from either of those sample types. Recombination connected TRBV5-4 to TRBJ1-4; 11 junctional bases match TRBD1. The sample was peripheral blood. This receptor was taken from a woman between 65 and 79 years old with acute or convalescent COVID-19. The CDR3 corresponds to CASSSPGQGGEKLFF. The nucleotide sequence is given as TGTGCCAGCAGCTCGCCGGGACAGGGGGGAGAAAAACTGTTTTTT.